The 16 T cell receptor beta chains presented below share a single source sample, sequenced in a study of T cell repertoires in ileal Crohn's disease (dated by TCRdb to about 2019). Library preparation employed the immunoSEQ multiplex PCR assay. In its TCRdb copy, this immuneACCESS table keeps in-frame sequences only and misses some clones. Where compared with another copy, unresolved V genes explain less than half of these, and the others have no known cause. The sample table lists roughly 6,800 clones, 72% of them with a count of one. The top ten clonotypes cover 35% to 45% of the sample. The label giving this sample's time point can be read as: proximal margin of the surgical specimen (macroscopically non-inflamed). Material for sequencing was ileal tissue. The receptors were gathered from an adult with Crohn's disease.

The rearrangement uses TRBV6-1 and TRBJ1-6, with a tentative D call TRBD1 (5 bases). V dropped 1 base and J dropped 0 bases, with 13 bases sitting between them. The V gene's germline CDR1 is MNHNS and CDR2 SASEGT. The CDR3 is 18 amino acids. The CDR3 here is CASSEGRQLSSYNSPLHF. The CDR3 region has the DNA TGTGCCAGCAGTGAAGGTCGACAGCTGAGCTCCTATAATTCACCCCTCCACTTT.

The chain uses TRBV18 and TRBJ2-7; 10 nucleotides line up with TRBD2. Germline V lookup: CDR1 KGHSH, CDR2 LQKENI. The CDR3 spans 18 residues. Trimming removed 2 bases from V and 3 bases from J; junction bases left unmatched: 13. CDR3 nucleotide sequence: TGTGCCAGCTCACCAATCCGATCCCTTGGGACTAGCGTCTACGAGCAGTACTTC. Its translation is CASSPIRSLGTSVYEQYF. Together with reference TRBV18 and TRBJ2-7, the CDR3 gives the full variable domain: NAGVMQNPRHLVRRRGQEARLRCSPMKGHSHVYWYRQLPEEGLKFMVYLQKENIIDESGMPKERFSAEFPKEGPSILRIQQVVRGDSAAYFCASSPIRSLGTSVYEQYFGPGTRLTVT.

This clone occurred a few times. One end of the junction is discordant with germline, which a read error may explain. The rearrangement uses TRBV11-2 and TRBJ1-5, with D possibly TRBD1 on 6 matching bases. The CDR3 length is 14 residues. Germline CDR1 SGHAT, CDR2 FQNNGV. The CDR3 DNA reads as TGTGCCAGCAGCCAGGGGAGGAGCAGTCAGCCCCAGCATTTT. Its translation: CASSQGRSSQPQHF. The full variable domain, its missing parts supplied by reference TRBV11-2 and TRBJ1-5, is EAGVAQSPRYKIIEKRQSVAFWCNPISGHATLYWYQQILGQGPKLLIQFQNNGVVDDSQLPKDRFSAERLKGVDSTLKIQPAKLEDSAVYLCASSQGRSSQPQHFGDGTRLSIL.

This chain uses TRBV5-1 with TRBJ2-7; 7 bases line up with TRBD1. J lost 2 bases, V lost 4 bases, and 6 bases had no gene match. CDR3 length: 14 amino acids. The germline CDR1 and CDR2 sequences are SGHRS and YFSETQ. The CDR3 protein is CASSQGDGTYEQYF. The CDR3 nucleotides read TGCGCCAGCAGCCAGGGGGACGGGACCTACGAGCAGTACTTC.

This clone is termed medium-sized. This chain connects TRBV28 to TRBJ2-2, with unresolved D. Between the trimmed V and J ends, which lost 2 bases and 6 bases, there was a span of 13 bases. Per germline, CDR1 MDHEN and CDR2 SYDVKM. There are 15 residues in the CDR3. Written as DNA, the CDR3 is TGTGCCAGCAGTTTAGGCCGGAGATTGGCCGGGGAGCTGTTTTTT. Its protein product is CASSLGRRLAGELFF.

The J gene is TRBJ1-4, the V gene TRBV11-2; 10 bases are a match to TRBD1. The germline gives CDR1 SGHAT, CDR2 FQNNGV. V trimming: 2 bases; J trimming: 10 bases; junction bases outside the gene matches: 7. The CDR3 has 15 amino acids. Here the CDR3 reads CASSLSDRGPGKLFF. The CDR3, as DNA: TGTGCCAGCAGCTTAAGTGACAGGGGGCCTGGAAAACTGTTTTTT.

This clone was recorded only once. V and J are TRBV7-3 and TRBJ2-3, with a tentative D call TRBD1 (6 bases). Germline CDR1 and CDR2: SGHTA and FQGTGA. This CDR3 contains 13 residues. V was clipped by 3 bases and J by 3 bases, with 7 bases between them. The CDR3 sequence is CASSFDRTDTQYF. The CDR3 DNA reads TGTGCCAGCAGCTTCGACAGGACAGATACGCAGTATTTT.

The rearrangement links TRBV15 to TRBJ1-1; D is possibly TRBD1 (6 bases). This CDR3 is 15 amino acids long. Per germline, CDR1 LNHNV and CDR2 YYDKDF (reference sequence). Trimming took off 1 base at V and 4 bases at J, with 13 bases between the two ends. DNA for the CDR3: TGTGCCACCAGCAGAGTTCGGGGGGCGGTCACTGAAGCTTTCTTT. Translation: CATSRVRGAVTEAFF.

The V call is TRBV4-2, the J call TRBJ2-7, with 11 nucleotides matching TRBD2. CDR3 size: 15 residues. CDR1 and CDR2 (germline): LGHNA, YNFKEQ. V gave up 1 base and J gave up 3 bases; unmatched junction bases: 2. The CDR3 DNA sequence: TGTGCCAGCAGCCAAGTAGGGACTAGCGGCTACGAGCAGTACTTC. Protein: CASSQVGTSGYEQYF.

This clone was observed a single time. The CDR3 loop is CASSWTSGDTGELFF. The CDR3 nucleotides read TGCGCCAGCAGCTGGACTAGCGGCGACACCGGGGAGCTGTTTTTT. The J gene is TRBJ2-2, the V gene TRBV5-1, with TRBD2 identical over 10 bases. The CDR3 covers 15 residues. V trimming: 3 bases; J trimming: 3 bases; junction bases outside the gene matches: 2. CDR1 SGHRS and CDR2 YFSETQ come from the germline V gene.

In this sample, this clone turned up a few times. This chain uses TRBV28 with TRBJ2-5; 7 bases are a match to TRBD2. The CDR3 runs 15 residues. V lost 6 bases, J lost 2 bases, and 9 bases stayed unmatched. Germline assignment: CDR1 MDHEN and CDR2 SYDVKM. CDR3 sequence: CASRSLGGSQETQYF. CDR3 sequence (DNA): TGTGCCAGCAGATCCCTGGGGGGGTCACAAGAGACCCAGTACTTC.

The gene calls are TRBV10-3 and TRBJ1-4; D is unclear. Trimming removed 10 bases from V and 0 bases from J, with 12 bases in between. The CDR3 consists of 14 residues. Looked up from germline, CDR1 is ENHRY and CDR2 is SYGVKD. This chain's CDR3 is CASTQRTTNEKLFF. Written as DNA, the CDR3 is TGTGCCAGCACGCAGAGAACAACTAATGAAAAACTGTTTTTT.

This clone was seen a few times. The chain couples TRBV19 to TRBJ1-1, with unresolved D. V was cut by 6 bases and J by 1 base, with 9 bases left in between. There are 13 residues in the CDR3. CDR1 is LNHDA, CDR2 SQIVND, per germline (reference sequence). The CDR3 sequence: CASSIGQNTEAFF. Here the CDR3 DNA reads TGTGCCAGTAGCATCGGGCAGAACACTGAAGCTTTCTTT.

The chain employs TRBV15 and TRBJ1-5; D unclear. CDR3 length equals 15 residues. The germline V gene encodes CDR1 LNHNV and CDR2 YYDKDF (reference sequence). The V end lost 0 bases, the J end lost 1 base, and 7 bases lay between the germline ends. CDR3 amino acids: CATSRDRQSNQPQHF. CDR3 sequence (DNA): TGTGCCACCAGCAGAGATCGGCAGAGCAATCAGCCCCAGCATTTT.

The rearrangement uses TRBV6-7 and TRBJ1-2, with 12 bases aligning to TRBD1. TRBV6-7 is an ORF for which the function is uncertain. The ends lost 5 bases at V and 2 bases at J; junction bases unmatched: 9. There are 17 residues in the CDR3. This chain's CDR3 is CASSGPGTGGENYGYTF. CDR3 in DNA: TGTGCCAGCAGTGGTCCCGGGACAGGGGGCGAGAACTATGGCTACACCTTC.

A remark on this clone: A junction boundary mismatches the germline segment, possibly from a read error. The chain has TRBV10-3 and TRBJ2-7; no definite D call. Germline V gives CDR1 ENHRY, CDR2 SYGVKD. CDR3 size: 13 residues. DNA for the CDR3: TGTGCCAGCAGTTACGAAGTGGGTAGCGAGCAGTACTTC. This translates into CASSYEVGSEQYF.